This T cell receptor (beta chain) was profiled in a study of shared clonotypes between healthy human individuals. Study-wide context: The study used three CD4 naive, three CD4 memory, two CD8 naive and one CD8 memory plate per donor.

The CDR3 is made up of 18 amino acids. Germline V gene sequence: CDR1 SGHRS, CDR2 YFSETQ. The V gene end was trimmed by 0 bases and the J gene end by 7 bases; junction bases not matched to a gene: 13. Here immunoSEQ multiplex PCR was the method, and the copy in TCRdb shows in-frame clones only, minus some. The sample yields 2,500,000 or so clones, over 85% seen once. Specimen: naive CD4+ T cells from PBMCs. As to subset: CD45RA+ positively selected. This receptor was taken from a man aged 18 to 35 in good health. Some clones in this sample may be carry-over from other donors' samples. This chain links TRBV5-1 with TRBJ2-2; 9 bases fit TRBD1. CDR3 nucleotide sequence: TGCGCCAGCAGCTTGGCTCCCGGGACAGGGATTAAGGGCGGGGAGCTGTTTTTT. Translated: CASSLAPGTGIKGGELFF.